What follows describes a single TCR beta chain. What it recognizes is unknown. Using unique molecular identifiers, the investigators prepared the TCRbeta library. In TCRdb, the PCR reads were re-called with MiXCR into one record per CDR3 protein. The sample includes about 830,000 distinct CDR3 sequences, roughly 15% of them seen just once. These data are taken from a study of T-cell reconstitution after alpha-beta-depleted transplantation in children. Study outcomes and limitations: T-cell counts and diversity at one year following transplant were attributed mainly to newly produced T cells. After transplant, high TCRbeta diversity at day 60 in some patients arose from surviving recipient T cells and thymic progenitors. There were reportedly several hundred expanded graft clones from which alpha-beta T cells came about two months after transplant.

The receptor was derived from a male patient younger than 18 who had a stem cell transplant for acute lymphoblastic leukemia, so the T cells may come from the graft donor. Source: PBMCs, mostly from graft donor cells, taken 360 days after TCRalphabeta/CD19-depleted stem cell transplant.

The CDR3: CASSPGGGGSYNEQFF. The CDR3 region has the DNA TGTGCCAGCAGCCCAGGGGGGGGGGGCTCCTACAATGAGCAGTTCTTC. The V and J genes are TRBV25-1 and TRBJ2-1, with D tentatively TRBD1 or TRBD2 (7 bases each). V was pared by 6 bases and J by 0 bases, with 15 bases between. Germline assignment: CDR1 MGHDK and CDR2 SYGVNS. The CDR3 length is 16 residues. Using reference TRBV25-1 and TRBJ2-1 for the parts outside the CDR3, the full variable domain is EADIYQTPRYLVIGTGKKITLECSQTMGHDKMYWYQQDPGMELHLIHYSYGVNSTEKGDLSSESTVSRIRTEHFPLTLESARPSHTSQYLCASSPGGGGSYNEQFFGPGTRLTVL.